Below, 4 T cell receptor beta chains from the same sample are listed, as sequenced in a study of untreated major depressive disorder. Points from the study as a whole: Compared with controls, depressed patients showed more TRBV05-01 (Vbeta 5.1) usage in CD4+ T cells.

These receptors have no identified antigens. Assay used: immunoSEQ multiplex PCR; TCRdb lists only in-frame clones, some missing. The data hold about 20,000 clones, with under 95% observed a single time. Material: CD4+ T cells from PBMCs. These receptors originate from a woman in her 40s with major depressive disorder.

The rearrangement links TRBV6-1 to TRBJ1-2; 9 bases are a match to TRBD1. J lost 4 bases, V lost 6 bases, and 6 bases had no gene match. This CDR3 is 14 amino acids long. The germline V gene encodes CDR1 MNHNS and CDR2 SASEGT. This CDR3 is CASSSTGGLYGYTF. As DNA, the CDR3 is TGTGCCAGCAGCTCGACAGGGGGACTCTATGGCTACACCTTC.

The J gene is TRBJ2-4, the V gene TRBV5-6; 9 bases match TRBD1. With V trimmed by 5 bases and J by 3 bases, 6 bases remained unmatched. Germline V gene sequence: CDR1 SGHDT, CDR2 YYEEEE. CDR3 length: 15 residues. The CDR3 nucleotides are TGTGCCAGCAGAAGACAGGGGGAAATCAAAAACATTCAGTACTTC. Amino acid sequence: CASRRQGEIKNIQYF.

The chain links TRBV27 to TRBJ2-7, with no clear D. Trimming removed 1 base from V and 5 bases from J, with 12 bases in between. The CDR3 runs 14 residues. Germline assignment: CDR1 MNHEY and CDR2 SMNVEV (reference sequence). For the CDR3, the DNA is TGTGCCAGCAGTTTATTGGGCCGGGCTAACGAGCAGTACTTC. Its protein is CASSLLGRANEQYF.

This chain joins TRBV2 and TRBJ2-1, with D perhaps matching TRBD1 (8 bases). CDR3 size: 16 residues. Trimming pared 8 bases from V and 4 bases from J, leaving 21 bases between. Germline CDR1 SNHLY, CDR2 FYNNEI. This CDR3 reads CASLDRGGDLYNEQFF. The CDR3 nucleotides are TGTGCCAGCCTCGACAGGGGAGGGGACCTATACAATGAGCAGTTCTTC.